The 27 T cell receptor beta chains below were found in one sample sequenced in a study of blood T cell repertoires in COVID-19. The table came from immunoSEQ multiplex PCR; TCRdb's copy has only in-frame clones and leaves some out. The sample has approximately 100,000 clones, roughly 80% seen once; the top ten hold approximately 3.3%. Sequencing was performed on peripheral blood. These receptors were collected from an elderly woman with active or convalescent COVID-19.

V is TRBV4-2 and J is TRBJ1-1, with 9 bases matching TRBD1. The CDR3 is 15 residues long. After removal of 1 base from V and 4 bases from J, the junction contained 4 bases not matched to a gene. In germline, CDR1 is LGHNA, CDR2 YNFKEQ. As DNA, the CDR3 is TGTGCCAGCAGCCAAGTCGAGACAGGGGGCACTGAAGCTTTCTTT. Encoded protein: CASSQVETGGTEAFF.

The chain is built from TRBV9 and TRBJ2-3; perhaps TRBD2 as D (6 bases). This CDR3 comprises 15 residues. Per germline, CDR1 SGDLS and CDR2 YYNGEE. Between the trimmed V and J ends, which lost 0 bases and 2 bases, there was a span of 10 bases. CDR3 amino acids: CASSVVGDFTDTQYF. CDR3 nucleotide sequence: TGTGCCAGCAGCGTAGTAGGGGACTTCACAGATACGCAGTATTTT.

J is TRBJ2-5 and V is TRBV9; TRBD2 matches 11 bases. The CDR3 is 18 residues long. Trimming removed 0 bases from V and 7 bases from J; junction bases left unmatched: 14. Looked up from germline, CDR1 is SGDLS and CDR2 is YYNGEE. The CDR3 nucleotides read TGTGCCAGCAGCGTAGCTTCGACTAGCGGGGACCTAAGAGCGACCCAGTACTTC. Protein sequence: CASSVASTSGDLRATQYF.

The V and J genes are TRBV27 and TRBJ1-2; D gene uncertain. Trimming removed 0 bases at V and 5 bases at J, with 10 bases between. The CDR3 is 14 residues long. CDR1 MNHEY and CDR2 SMNVEV come from the germline V gene (reference sequence). The CDR3 reads CASSLSSPGYGYTF. Here the CDR3 DNA reads TGTGCCAGCAGTTTATCGTCGCCAGGTTATGGCTACACCTTC.

The chain combines TRBV6-2 or TRBV6-3 with TRBJ2-3; 9 nucleotides line up with TRBD1. Germline V CDR1 and CDR2: MNHEY, SVGEGT. V gave up 4 bases and J gave up 1 base; unmatched junction bases: 3. The CDR3 has 15 amino acids. The CDR3 DNA reads TGTGCCAGCAGTTTCCGGGACAGGGGCACAGATACGCAGTATTTT. Translation: CASSFRDRGTDTQYF.

The chain recombines TRBV5-1 with TRBJ2-1, with D perhaps TRBD2 (6 bases). Germline V lookup: CDR1 SGHRS, CDR2 YFSETQ. Trimming took 4 bases from V and 1 from J, leaving 12 bases between them. This CDR3 is built from 15 residues. The chain's CDR3 is CASSAGTPSYNEQFF. The CDR3 DNA sequence: TGCGCCAGCAGCGCCGGGACTCCTTCCTACAATGAGCAGTTCTTC.

V gene TRBV29-1 combines with J gene TRBJ1-5; D may be TRBD1 (5 bases). CDR1 and CDR2 (germline): SQVTM, ANQGSEA. The CDR3 is 14 amino acids. The V end lost 6 bases, the J end lost 0 bases, and 12 bases lay between the germline ends. CDR3 coding DNA: TGCAGCGTCCTGACCCAGGGTAGCAATCAGCCCCAGCATTTT. Translated: CSVLTQGSNQPQHF.

The rearrangement links TRBV19 to TRBJ1-2; no clear D. The CDR3 extends over 14 amino acids. Germline values: CDR1 LNHDA, CDR2 SQIVND (reference sequence). The ends were cut back, 4 bases at V and 3 bases at J, with 12 bases in the middle. CDR3: CASSTLGKDYGYTF. DNA of the CDR3: TGTGCCAGTAGTACCCTCGGGAAGGACTATGGCTACACCTTC.

The J gene is TRBJ2-2, the V gene TRBV15, with D possibly matching TRBD2 (5 bases). CDR1 is LNHNV, CDR2 YYDKDF, per germline (reference sequence). This CDR3 spans 14 amino acids. The V end lost 0 bases, the J end lost 7 bases, and 9 bases lay between the germline ends. The CDR3: CATSRDRGGGELFF. The CDR3 bases are TGTGCCACCAGCAGAGATCGGGGTGGCGGGGAGCTGTTTTTT.

The chain has TRBV10-2 and TRBJ1-1; no clear D gene. Germline V gene data show CDR1 as WSHSY and CDR2 as SAAADI. Trimming took off 6 bases at V and 3 bases at J, with 8 bases between the two ends. The CDR3 is 12 residues long. DNA of the CDR3: TGCGCCAGCAGCAAGACTGACACTGAAGCTTTCTTT. It specifies CASSKTDTEAFF.

The chain carries TRBV28 and TRBJ1-2; D unclear. The ends were cut back, 3 bases at V and 2 bases at J, with 16 bases in the middle. Germline CDR1 is MDHEN and CDR2 is SYDVKM. The CDR3 runs to 16 residues. The CDR3 spells CASSFLYREANYGYTF. DNA of the CDR3: TGTGCCAGCAGTTTTCTCTATCGGGAAGCGAACTATGGCTACACCTTC.

The chain recombines TRBV6-5 with TRBJ1-2, with 8 bases that match TRBD1. Germline V gene data show CDR1 as MNHEY and CDR2 as SVGAGI. V lost 6 bases to trimming and J lost 4 bases; unmatched junction nucleotides: 10. This CDR3 contains 15 residues. The CDR3 DNA sequence: TGTGCCAGCAGGTCAGATTGGACAGGGAGCTATGGCTACACCTTC. Its protein product is CASRSDWTGSYGYTF.

The chain joins TRBV5-8 to TRBJ1-5; the D is unclear. CDR1 and CDR2 from the germline V gene are SGHTS and YDEGEE. Trimming cost V 4 bases and J 0 bases, with 8 bases left between them. The CDR3 spans 14 residues. The CDR3 is CASSTGDSNQPQHF. CDR3 DNA sequence: TGTGCCAGCAGCACCGGTGATAGCAATCAGCCCCAGCATTTT.

J is TRBJ1-6 and V is TRBV7-3, with D possibly being TRBD1 (6 bases). Germline CDR1 SGHTA, CDR2 FQGTGA. V lost 5 bases to trimming and J lost 5 bases, with 13 bases between them. The CDR3 runs to 15 residues. The chain's CDR3 is CASSPPGADNSPLHF. In DNA form, the CDR3 reads TGTGCCAGCAGCCCACCAGGGGCCGATAATTCACCCCTCCACTTT.

This chain uses TRBV7-2 with TRBJ2-2; D not certain. V dropped 5 bases and J dropped 4 bases, with 5 bases sitting between them. From germline, CDR1 is SGHTA and CDR2 FQGNSA. The length of the CDR3 is 12 residues. CDR3 region: CASSRFTGELFF. In DNA form, the CDR3 reads TGTGCCAGCAGCCGTTTCACCGGGGAGCTGTTTTTT.

The chain has TRBV18 and TRBJ1-3; a weak D match, TRBD1 (6 bases). Looked up from germline, CDR1 is KGHSH and CDR2 is LQKENI. Trimming took 8 bases from V and 5 from J, leaving 22 bases between them. This CDR3 contains 16 residues. CDR3 DNA: TGTGCCAGCCGTCACGGTTCAACGACAGGCAGAAACACCATATATTTT. Translation: CASRHGSTTGRNTIYF.

This clone was found a few times. V is TRBV11-2 and J is TRBJ1-1, with 11 bases matching TRBD1. The CDR3 loop spans 17 amino acids. V lost 0 bases to trimming and J lost 4 bases; unmatched junction nucleotides: 7. CDR1 is SGHAT, CDR2 FQNNGV, per germline. CDR3 nucleotide sequence: TGTGCCAGCAGCTTAGATCAGGGACAGGGGGAGAGCACTGAAGCTTTCTTT. Residues: CASSLDQGQGESTEAFF.

The V gene is TRBV21-1, the J gene TRBJ1-1; TRBD1, the table's D call, was not compared with the DNA. TRBV21-1 is assigned pseudogene status. The CDR3 sequence is 17 residues long. CDR3 loop: CASSIPTGGLSDTEAFF. The CDR3 nucleotides read TGTGCCAGCAGCATTCCGACAGGGGGGTTGAGTGACACTGAAGCTTTCTTT.

The chain combines TRBV3-1 (or the pseudogene TRBV3-2) with TRBJ2-5, with 8 bases identical to TRBD2. The CDR3 spans 17 residues. The V segment lost 1 base and the J segment 4 bases; nucleotides outside the gene matches: 11. Germline CDR1 reads LGHDT; CDR2 reads YNNKEL (reference sequence). The CDR3 sequence is CASSQAGSGESRETQYF. The CDR3 DNA reads TGTGCCAGCAGCCAAGCCGGTAGCGGGGAGTCCAGAGAGACCCAGTACTTC.

V is TRBV28 and J is TRBJ2-2, with a tentative D call TRBD2 (6 bases). The CDR3 loop spans 14 amino acids. V lost 9 bases, J lost 0 bases, and 11 bases lay in between. Germline V gene lookup returns CDR1 MDHEN and CDR2 SYDVKM. In DNA, the CDR3 is TGTGCCAGTAGGCAGCGGGCGAACACCGGGGAGCTGTTTTTT. Translating gives CASRQRANTGELFF.

The chain has TRBV29-1 and TRBJ2-3, with 11 nucleotides matching TRBD1. Germline CDR1 SQVTM, CDR2 ANQGSEA. The CDR3 totals 14 residues. V lost 4 bases to trimming and J lost 4 bases; unmatched junction nucleotides: 4. CDR3 in amino acids: CSVAGTGGSDTQYF. The CDR3 nucleotides are TGCAGCGTTGCCGGGACAGGGGGATCAGATACGCAGTATTTT.

The J gene is TRBJ1-1, the V gene TRBV19, with TRBD1 matching over 8 bases. J was trimmed by 1 base and V by 10 bases; bases with no gene match: 8. Germline CDR1 reads LNHDA; CDR2 reads SQIVND (reference sequence). The CDR3 runs 14 residues. The CDR3 is CAIARTGQNTEAFF. As DNA, the CDR3 is TGTGCCATCGCCCGGACAGGGCAGAACACTGAAGCTTTCTTT.

V and J are TRBV24-1 and TRBJ2-1; weak D call: TRBD2 (7 bases). Trimming left V 0 bases short and J 6 bases short, with 14 bases between. This CDR3 has 16 amino acids. The germline V gene has CDR1 KGHDR and CDR2 SFDVKD. CDR3 in amino acids: CATSDLRGASGNEQFF. As DNA, the CDR3 is TGTGCCACCAGTGATTTGCGGGGGGCATCTGGCAATGAGCAGTTCTTC.

This clone was counted a few times. The gene calls are TRBV10-3 and TRBJ2-3; D is undetermined. Germline CDR1 and CDR2: ENHRY and SYGVKD. CDR3 size: 14 residues. V lost 2 bases to trimming and J lost 1 base, with 7 bases between them. Here the CDR3 reads CAISEDRGTDTQYF. DNA of the CDR3: TGTGCCATCAGTGAGGACCGGGGCACAGATACGCAGTATTTT.

J is TRBJ2-5 and V is TRBV5-1; TRBD2 matches at 13 bases. The V gene's germline CDR1 is SGHRS and CDR2 YFSETQ. This CDR3 region has 17 residues. V was clipped by 4 bases and J by 1 base; unmatched bases: 7. The CDR3 coding sequence is TGCGCCAGCAGCACTGGACTAGCGGGGGACCTCCAAGAGACCCAGTACTTC. Encoded protein: CASSTGLAGDLQETQYF.

The chain uses TRBV30 and TRBJ1-1; D is ambiguous. Trimming cost V 0 bases and J 11 bases, with 7 bases left between them. The CDR3 has 10 amino acids. Germline V gives CDR1 GTSNPN, CDR2 SVGIG (reference sequence). In nucleotides, the CDR3 is TGTGCCTGGAGTGTCAGAGGGGCTTTCTTT. Protein sequence: CAWSVRGAFF.

The V call is TRBV27, the J call TRBJ2-2; D remains unclear. Trimming stripped 7 bases from V and 7 bases from J, with 13 bases between. The CDR3 loop spans 13 amino acids. The germline V gene encodes CDR1 MNHEY and CDR2 SMNVEV (reference sequence). The CDR3 protein is CASTRPGLGELFF. For the CDR3, the DNA is TGTGCCAGCACACGCCCTGGGCTCGGGGAGCTGTTTTTT.